The 26 T cell receptor beta chains presented below share a single source sample, sequenced in a study of blood T cell repertoires in COVID-19. Sequencing used immunoSEQ multiplex PCR; TCRdb keeps in-frame clones, though not all of them. The data contain about 150,000 clones, approximately 80% of them singletons. The material sequenced was PBMCs or T cells enriched from blood (not recorded which). The receptors were sampled from a man between 65 and 85 years old who had been exposed to COVID-19.

The chain recombines TRBV3-1 (or the pseudogene TRBV3-2) with TRBJ2-7; D possibly corresponds to TRBD2 (6 bases). The CDR3 extends over 13 amino acids. The germline V and J ends were trimmed by 6 bases and 9 bases, with 18 bases remaining between them. Germline V gene sequence: CDR1 LGHDT, CDR2 YNNKEL (reference sequence). The CDR3 loop reads CASSLGDLGRQYF. DNA for the CDR3: TGTGCCAGCAGTCTAGGGGACCTCGGGAGGCAGTACTTC.

This chain connects TRBV28 to TRBJ1-2; 10 bases match TRBD1. The CDR3 covers 14 residues. CDR1 is MDHEN and CDR2 is SYDVKM in the germline V gene. V lost 5 bases and J lost 7; bases outside the gene matches: 7. The DNA for the CDR3 is TGTGCCAGCAGTCGACAGGGGGCGAGGTCTGGCTACACCTTC. It yields the protein CASSRQGARSGYTF.

V is TRBV28 and J is TRBJ2-5; TRBD1 matches 12 bases. From germline, CDR1 is MDHEN and CDR2 SYDVKM. The V and J ends lost 6 bases and 3 bases, in that order; junction bases with no gene match: 17. The CDR3 contains 19 residues. The CDR3 protein is CASSLPMVWDRGREETQYF. The CDR3 region has the DNA TGTGCCAGCAGCCTGCCCATGGTCTGGGACAGGGGGCGAGAAGAGACCCAGTACTTC.

This chain links TRBV3-1 (or the pseudogene TRBV3-2) with TRBJ2-2, with D maybe TRBD2 (5 bases). This CDR3 contains 14 residues. The V gene lost 2 bases and the J gene lost 5 bases, with 9 bases spanning the gap. Germline values: CDR1 LGHDT, CDR2 YNNKEL (reference sequence). The chain's CDR3 is CASSQREGTGELFF. The CDR3 region has the DNA TGTGCCAGCAGCCAACGCGAGGGTACCGGGGAGCTGTTTTTT.

Only a few counts were recorded for this clone. The V gene is TRBV29-1, the J gene TRBJ1-2, with 11 bases aligning to TRBD1. Germline lookup yields CDR1 SQVTM and CDR2 ANQGSEA. The CDR3 has 15 amino acids. V lost 6 bases to trimming and J lost 2 bases; unmatched junction nucleotides: 8. DNA of the CDR3: TGCAGCGTCCCCGCGGACAGGGGGCGCAACTATGGCTACACCTTC. The encoded protein is CSVPADRGRNYGYTF. Using reference TRBV29-1 and TRBJ1-2 for the parts outside the CDR3, the full variable domain is SAVISQKPSRDICQRGTSLTIQCQVDSQVTMMFWYRQQPGQSLTLIATANQGSEATYESGFVIDKFPISRPNLTFSTLTVSNMSPEDSSIYLCSVPADRGRNYGYTFGSGTRLTVV.

J is TRBJ1-1 and V is TRBV19; 8 nucleotides agree with TRBD1. V shed 5 bases and J 0 bases; nucleotides not matched to a gene: 5. The germline V gene encodes CDR1 LNHDA and CDR2 SQIVND (reference sequence). This CDR3 region has 15 residues. The CDR3 is CASSPRDRLNTEAFF. DNA for the CDR3: TGTGCCAGTAGTCCGAGGGACAGGTTGAACACTGAAGCTTTCTTT.

This clone was seen just once. The V gene is TRBV24-1, the J gene TRBJ2-3; the D gene is possibly TRBD2 (5 bases). There are 13 residues in the CDR3. V was pared by 5 bases and J by 5 bases, with 10 bases between. The germline V gene has CDR1 KGHDR and CDR2 SFDVKD. Here the CDR3 DNA reads TGTGCCACCAGTGCGAGGGATCTAGATACGCAGTATTTT. It yields the protein CATSARDLDTQYF.

The V and J genes are TRBV4-3 and TRBJ2-1, with D possibly TRBD2 on 6 matching bases. Germline V gene lookup returns CDR1 LGHNA and CDR2 YSLEER. The CDR3 has 14 amino acids. The V gene lost 2 bases and the J gene lost 8 bases, with 13 bases spanning the gap. This CDR3 is CASSQSPGGHEQFF. The CDR3 bases are TGCGCCAGCAGCCAAAGTCCCGGGGGACATGAGCAGTTCTTC.

This chain uses TRBV7-6 with TRBJ1-1; 10 nucleotides match TRBD1. The CDR3 consists of 15 residues. V was pared by 5 bases and J by 5 bases, with 8 bases of the junction left unmatched. The germline gives CDR1 SGHVS, CDR2 FNYEAQ. The CDR3 bases are TGTGCCAGCAGCCCACAGGGACAGGGGTTGACTGAAGCTTTCTTT. Translated, it gives CASSPQGQGLTEAFF.

The genes are TRBV11-2 and TRBJ2-7; 9 bases match TRBD2. The germline CDR1 and CDR2 sequences are SGHAT and FQNNGV. V shed 3 bases and J 7 bases; nucleotides not matched to a gene: 7. The length of the CDR3 is 14 residues. CDR3 nucleotide sequence: TGTGCCAGCAGCTTGTCGCTAGCGGGAAGGGAGCAGTACTTC. This sequence encodes CASSLSLAGREQYF.

The chain combines TRBV30 with TRBJ1-3; 9 positions match TRBD1. With 2 bases clipped from V and 5 bases from J, the junction kept 10 bases outside the gene matches. CDR1 GTSNPN and CDR2 SVGIG come from the germline V gene (reference sequence). This CDR3 region has 16 residues. CDR3 amino acids: CAWSPSWTGARNTIYF. In DNA form, the CDR3 reads TGTGCCTGGAGTCCCTCCTGGACAGGGGCTCGAAACACCATATATTTT.

This chain joins TRBV5-6 and TRBJ2-7; TRBD1 matches at 11 bases. V dropped 4 bases and J dropped 5; count of bases not matched to a gene: 8. Looked up from germline, CDR1 is SGHDT and CDR2 is YYEEEE. This CDR3 has 15 residues. For the CDR3, the DNA is TGTGCCAGCAGCCCCGTAGGACAGGGGGCGCACGAGCAGTACTTC. This gives the protein CASSPVGQGAHEQYF.

The chain combines TRBV5-1 with TRBJ2-6; possible D gene TRBD2, 6 bases. Germline V CDR1 and CDR2: SGHRS, YFSETQ. This CDR3 has 19 amino acids. The V end was cut by 6 bases, the J end by 1 base, with 23 bases between. The CDR3: CASKKLGLGGTSGANVLTF. CDR3 coding DNA: TGCGCCAGCAAAAAACTGGGCCTCGGGGGTACGTCTGGGGCCAACGTCCTGACTTTC.

This clone was found a few times. This rearrangement joins TRBV5-1 to TRBJ2-1; maybe TRBD1 (7 bases). The germline V gene has CDR1 SGHRS and CDR2 YFSETQ. Trimming shortened V by 0 bases and J by 2 bases, and 12 bases separated the two germline ends. This CDR3 has 16 residues. The CDR3 protein is CASSLDRGTAYNEQFF. CDR3 nucleotide sequence: TGCGCCAGCAGCTTGGATCGCGGGACAGCCTACAATGAGCAGTTCTTC.

This clone was counted between two and nine times. This chain joins TRBV6-5 and TRBJ1-3; D not resolved. V was clipped by 7 bases and J by 0 bases, with 13 bases between them. From germline, CDR1 is MNHEY and CDR2 SVGAGI. The CDR3 is 15 residues long. The CDR3 loop is CASTLELSSGNTIYF. CDR3 DNA: TGTGCCAGCACCCTCGAGCTGAGCTCTGGAAACACCATATATTTT.

The chain joins TRBV11-2 to TRBJ1-4, with D maybe TRBD1 (5 bases). The CDR3 runs 17 residues. Between the trimmed V and J ends, which lost 4 bases and 0 bases, there was a span of 15 bases. CDR1 SGHAT and CDR2 FQNNGV come from the germline V gene. The CDR3 protein is CASSSGHLSATNEKLFF. The CDR3 DNA reads TGTGCCAGCAGCTCCGGACATCTTTCCGCAACTAATGAAAAACTGTTTTTT.

V gene TRBV4-3 combines with J gene TRBJ1-4; 10 bases fit TRBD1. Germline-derived CDR1 and CDR2 are LGHNA and YSLEER. This CDR3 is 15 amino acids long. The junction had 5 bases not matched to a gene; V was cut back by 2 bases and J by 8 bases. Here the CDR3 reads CASSQRQGASEKLFF. CDR3 DNA: TGCGCCAGCAGCCAAAGACAGGGGGCGAGCGAAAAACTGTTTTTT.

This clone appeared a single time. The chain combines TRBV7-2 with TRBJ2-7; D perhaps matches TRBD1 (6 bases). Germline CDR1 SGHTA, CDR2 FQGNSA. The CDR3 extends over 16 amino acids. V was trimmed by 1 base and J by 4 bases, leaving 17 bases between them. CDR3 sequence reads: CASSLEGQGFAYEQYF. CDR3 nucleotide sequence: TGTGCCAGCAGCTTAGAGGGGCAGGGGTTTGCGTACGAGCAGTACTTC.

This clone has more than one count but fewer than ten. The V and J genes are TRBV5-1 and TRBJ2-2, with TRBD1 as a possible D gene (6 bases). Trimming removed 1 base at V and 1 base at J, with 14 bases between. CDR3 length: 17 amino acids. Germline CDR1 SGHRS, CDR2 YFSETQ. CDR3 region: CASSLTTGTRNTGELFF. In DNA form, the CDR3 reads TGCGCCAGCAGCTTGACCACCGGGACAAGGAACACCGGGGAGCTGTTTTTT.

Only a few counts were recorded for this clone. This rearrangement joins TRBV2 to TRBJ2-2, with a possible D match to TRBD1 (5 bases). V was trimmed by 11 bases and J by 0 bases, leaving 13 bases between them. This CDR3 is 14 amino acids long. The germline CDR1 and CDR2 sequences are SNHLY and FYNNEI. The CDR3 region has the DNA TGTGCCCGTGGGGCAGGCTCGAACACCGGGGAGCTGTTTTTT. This encodes CARGAGSNTGELFF.

This chain links TRBV5-1 with TRBJ1-1; a weak D match, TRBD1 (5 bases). Germline lookup yields CDR1 SGHRS and CDR2 YFSETQ. Trimming pared 4 bases from V and 11 bases from J, leaving 15 bases between. This CDR3 spans 12 amino acids. The CDR3 here is CASSPGDQDAFF. The CDR3 coding sequence is TGCGCCAGCAGCCCGGGGGACCAAGATGCTTTCTTT.

The chain recombines TRBV5-1 with TRBJ2-7, with TRBD2 matching over 9 bases. Losses at the gene ends were 0 bases for V and 1 base for J; bases not matched to a gene: 2. This CDR3 has 15 residues. In germline, CDR1 is SGHRS, CDR2 YFSETQ. The CDR3 reads CASSLASGASYEQYF. The CDR3 bases are TGCGCCAGCAGCTTGGCTAGCGGGGCTTCCTACGAGCAGTACTTC.

This clone was observed a few times. This chain links TRBV12-3 or TRBV12-4 with TRBJ2-1, with D possibly TRBD1 on 5 matching bases. The CDR3 is 13 amino acids. The V and J ends lost 3 bases and 10 bases respectively, with 13 bases between them. CDR3 in DNA: TGTGCCAGCAGTTTTGGGGCTAGTCTCGAGCAGTTCTTC. Translated, it gives CASSFGASLEQFF.

J is TRBJ2-5 and V is TRBV3-1 (or the pseudogene TRBV3-2); 11 bases map to TRBD2. This CDR3 is built from 18 residues. The J segment lost 4 bases and the V segment lost 2 bases, leaving 12 bases of the junction unmatched. Germline V gene lookup returns CDR1 LGHDT and CDR2 YNNKEL (reference sequence). The CDR3 here is CASSQRALAGAIGETQYF. CDR3 coding DNA: TGTGCCAGCAGCCAAAGAGCACTAGCGGGAGCGATAGGAGAGACCCAGTACTTC.

The chain joins TRBV7-2 to TRBJ1-3; D unresolved. V lost 4 bases and J 0 bases, leaving 10 bases between the germline ends. The CDR3 runs 15 residues. CDR1 is SGHTA, CDR2 FQGNSA, per germline. Here the CDR3 reads CASSSHYASGNTIYF. The CDR3 bases are TGTGCCAGCAGCTCACACTATGCCTCTGGAAACACCATATATTTT.

This clone is a singleton in its sample. The V gene is TRBV11-2, the J gene TRBJ2-5; 8 positions agree with TRBD2. J lost 2 bases, V lost 6 bases, and 8 bases had no gene match. This CDR3 has 15 amino acids. Germline CDR1 is SGHAT and CDR2 is FQNNGV. Here the CDR3 reads CASRFTGGKQETQYF. The CDR3 coding sequence is TGTGCCAGCAGGTTTACGGGGGGGAAACAAGAGACCCAGTACTTC.